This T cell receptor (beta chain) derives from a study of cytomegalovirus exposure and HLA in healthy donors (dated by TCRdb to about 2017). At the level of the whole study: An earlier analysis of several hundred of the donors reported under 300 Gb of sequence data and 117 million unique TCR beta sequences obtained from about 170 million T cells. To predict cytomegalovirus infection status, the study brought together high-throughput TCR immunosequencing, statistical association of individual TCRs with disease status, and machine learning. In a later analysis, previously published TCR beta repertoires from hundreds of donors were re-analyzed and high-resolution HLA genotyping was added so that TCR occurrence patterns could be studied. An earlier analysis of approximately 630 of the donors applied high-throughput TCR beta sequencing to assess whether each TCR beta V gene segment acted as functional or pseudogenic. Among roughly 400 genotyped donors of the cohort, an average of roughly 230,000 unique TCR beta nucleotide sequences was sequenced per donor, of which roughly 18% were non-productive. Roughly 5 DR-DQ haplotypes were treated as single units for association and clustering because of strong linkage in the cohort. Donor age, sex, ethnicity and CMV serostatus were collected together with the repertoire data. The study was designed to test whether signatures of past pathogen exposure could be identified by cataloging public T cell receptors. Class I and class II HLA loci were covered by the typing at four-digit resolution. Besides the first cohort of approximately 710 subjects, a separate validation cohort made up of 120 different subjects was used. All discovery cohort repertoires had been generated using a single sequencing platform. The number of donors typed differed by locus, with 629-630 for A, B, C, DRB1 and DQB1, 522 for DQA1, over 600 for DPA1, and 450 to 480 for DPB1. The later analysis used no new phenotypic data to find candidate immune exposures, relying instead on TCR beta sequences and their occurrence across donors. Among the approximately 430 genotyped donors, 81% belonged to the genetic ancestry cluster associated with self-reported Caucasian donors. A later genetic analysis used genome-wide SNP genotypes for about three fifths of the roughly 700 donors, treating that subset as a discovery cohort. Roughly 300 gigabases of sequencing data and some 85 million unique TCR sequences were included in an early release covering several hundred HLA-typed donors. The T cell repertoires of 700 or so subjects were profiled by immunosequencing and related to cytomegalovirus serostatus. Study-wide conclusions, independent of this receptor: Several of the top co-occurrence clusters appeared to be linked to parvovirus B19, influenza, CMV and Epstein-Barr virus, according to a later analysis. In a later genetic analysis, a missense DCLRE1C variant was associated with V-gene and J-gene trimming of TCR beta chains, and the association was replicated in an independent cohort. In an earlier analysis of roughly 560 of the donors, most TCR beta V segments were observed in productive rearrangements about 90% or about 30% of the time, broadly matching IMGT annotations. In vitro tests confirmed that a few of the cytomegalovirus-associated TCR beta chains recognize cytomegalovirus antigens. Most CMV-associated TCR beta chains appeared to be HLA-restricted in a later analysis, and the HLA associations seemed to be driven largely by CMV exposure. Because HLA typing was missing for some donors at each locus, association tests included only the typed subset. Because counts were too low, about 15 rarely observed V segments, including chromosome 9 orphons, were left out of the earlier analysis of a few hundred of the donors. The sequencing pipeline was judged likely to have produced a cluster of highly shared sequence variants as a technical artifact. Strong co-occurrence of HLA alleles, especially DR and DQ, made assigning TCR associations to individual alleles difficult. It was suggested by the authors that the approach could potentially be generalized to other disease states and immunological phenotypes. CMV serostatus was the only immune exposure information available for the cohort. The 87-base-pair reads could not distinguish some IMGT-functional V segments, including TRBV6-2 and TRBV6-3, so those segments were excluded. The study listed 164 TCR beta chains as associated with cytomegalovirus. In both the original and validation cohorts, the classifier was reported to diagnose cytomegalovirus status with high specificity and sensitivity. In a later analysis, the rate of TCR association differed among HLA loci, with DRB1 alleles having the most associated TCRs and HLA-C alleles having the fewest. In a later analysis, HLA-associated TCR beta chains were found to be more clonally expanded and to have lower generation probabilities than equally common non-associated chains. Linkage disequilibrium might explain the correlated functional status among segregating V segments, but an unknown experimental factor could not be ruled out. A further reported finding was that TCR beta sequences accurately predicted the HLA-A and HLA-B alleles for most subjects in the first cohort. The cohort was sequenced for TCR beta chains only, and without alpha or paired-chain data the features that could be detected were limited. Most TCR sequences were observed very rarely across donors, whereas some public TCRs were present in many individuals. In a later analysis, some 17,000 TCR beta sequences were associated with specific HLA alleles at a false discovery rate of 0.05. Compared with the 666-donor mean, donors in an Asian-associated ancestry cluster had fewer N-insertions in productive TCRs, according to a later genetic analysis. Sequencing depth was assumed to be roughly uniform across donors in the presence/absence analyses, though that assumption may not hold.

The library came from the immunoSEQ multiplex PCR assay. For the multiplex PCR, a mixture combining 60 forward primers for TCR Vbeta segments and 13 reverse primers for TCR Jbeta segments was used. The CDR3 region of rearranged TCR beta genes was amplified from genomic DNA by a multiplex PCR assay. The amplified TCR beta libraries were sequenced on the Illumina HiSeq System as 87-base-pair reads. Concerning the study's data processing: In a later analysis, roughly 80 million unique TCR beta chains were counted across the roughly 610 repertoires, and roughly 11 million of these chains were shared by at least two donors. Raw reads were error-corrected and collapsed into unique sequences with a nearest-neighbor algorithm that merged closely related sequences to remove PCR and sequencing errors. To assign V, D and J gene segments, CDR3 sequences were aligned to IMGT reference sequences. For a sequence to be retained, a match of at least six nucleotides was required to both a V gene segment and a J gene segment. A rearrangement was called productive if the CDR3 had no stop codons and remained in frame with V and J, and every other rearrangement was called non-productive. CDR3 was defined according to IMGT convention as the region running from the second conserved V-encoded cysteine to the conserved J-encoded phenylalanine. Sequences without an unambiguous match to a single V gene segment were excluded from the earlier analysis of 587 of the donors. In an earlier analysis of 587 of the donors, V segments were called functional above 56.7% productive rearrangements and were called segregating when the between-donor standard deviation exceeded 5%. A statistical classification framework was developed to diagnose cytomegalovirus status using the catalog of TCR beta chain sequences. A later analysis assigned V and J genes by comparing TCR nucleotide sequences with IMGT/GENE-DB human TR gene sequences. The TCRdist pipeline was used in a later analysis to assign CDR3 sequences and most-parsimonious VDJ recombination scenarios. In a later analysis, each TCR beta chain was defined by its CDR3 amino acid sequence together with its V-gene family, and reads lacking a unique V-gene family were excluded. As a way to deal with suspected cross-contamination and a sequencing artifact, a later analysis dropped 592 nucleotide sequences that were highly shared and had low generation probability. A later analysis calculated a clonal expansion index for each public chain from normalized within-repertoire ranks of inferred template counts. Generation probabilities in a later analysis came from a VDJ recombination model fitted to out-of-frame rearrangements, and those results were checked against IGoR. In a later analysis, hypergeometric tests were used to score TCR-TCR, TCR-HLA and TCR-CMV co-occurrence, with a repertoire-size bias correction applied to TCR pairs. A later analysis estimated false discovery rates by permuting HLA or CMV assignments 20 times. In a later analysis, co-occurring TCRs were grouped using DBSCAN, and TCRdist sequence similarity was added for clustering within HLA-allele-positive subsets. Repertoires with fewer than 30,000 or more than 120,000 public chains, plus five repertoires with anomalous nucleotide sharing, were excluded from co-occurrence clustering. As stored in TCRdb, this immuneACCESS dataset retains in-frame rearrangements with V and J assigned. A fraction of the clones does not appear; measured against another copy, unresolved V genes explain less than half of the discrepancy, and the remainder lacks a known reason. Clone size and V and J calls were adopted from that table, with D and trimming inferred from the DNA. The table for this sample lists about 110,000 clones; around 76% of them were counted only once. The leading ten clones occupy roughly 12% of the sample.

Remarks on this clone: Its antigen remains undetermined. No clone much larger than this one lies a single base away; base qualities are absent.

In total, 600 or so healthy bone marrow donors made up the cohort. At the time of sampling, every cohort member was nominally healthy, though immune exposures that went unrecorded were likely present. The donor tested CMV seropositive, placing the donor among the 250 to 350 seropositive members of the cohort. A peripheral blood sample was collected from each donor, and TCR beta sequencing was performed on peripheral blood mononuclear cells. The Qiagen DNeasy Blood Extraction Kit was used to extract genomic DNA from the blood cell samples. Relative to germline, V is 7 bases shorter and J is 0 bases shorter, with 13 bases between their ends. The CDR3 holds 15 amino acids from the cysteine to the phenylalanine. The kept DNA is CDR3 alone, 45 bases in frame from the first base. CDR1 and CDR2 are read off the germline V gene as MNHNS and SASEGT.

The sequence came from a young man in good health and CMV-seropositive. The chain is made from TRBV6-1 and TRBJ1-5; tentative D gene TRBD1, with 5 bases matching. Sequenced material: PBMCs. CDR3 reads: CASNGQAYSNQPQHF. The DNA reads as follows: TGTGCCAGCAACGGACAAGCCTATAGCAATCAGCCCCAGCATTTT.